The 3 T cell receptor beta chains reported below all come from one sample, sequenced in a study of blood T cells in healthy people across ages. Alongside a J-beta primer mix, a sample-barcoded 5' primer served in a second PCR lasting about 7 to 12 cycles. In TCRdb, the 5' RACE reads were re-called with MiXCR into one record per CDR3 protein. Found here are fewer than 650,000 distinct CDR3 sequences, about 27% of them singletons; the top ten hold about 3.3%. This sample also appeared in a second study, on T cells of mothers and their children.

Sequenced material: blood. Every receptor here comes from a boy aged 2 to 9 in good health.

This clonotype came up a few times. The rearrangement uses TRBV3-1 and TRBJ2-4; D is ambiguous. The V gene lost 1 base and the J gene lost 8 bases, with 12 bases spanning the gap. Germline lookup yields CDR1 LGHDT and CDR2 YNNKEL (reference sequence). The CDR3 is made up of 14 amino acids. CDR3 nucleotides: TGTGCCAGCAGCCAAGCGGGTGGGTACGACATTCAGTACTTC. Its protein product is CASSQAGGYDIQYF.

The chain joins TRBV2 to TRBJ2-7; TRBD1 is a possible D gene (6 bases). The V gene's germline CDR1 is SNHLY and CDR2 FYNNEI. V gave up 3 bases and J gave up 4 bases, with 10 bases separating them. The CDR3 extends over 13 amino acids. CDR3 residues: CASSDQGNYEQYF. The CDR3 nucleotides read TGTGCCAGCAGTGATCAGGGGAATTACGAGCAGTACTTC.

This clonotype was observed a few times. The rearrangement links TRBV15 to TRBJ2-1; 7 nucleotides line up with TRBD1. Germline assignment: CDR1 LNHNV and CDR2 YYDKDF (reference sequence). The CDR3 contains 14 residues. Losses at the gene ends were 4 bases for V and 7 bases for J; bases not matched to a gene: 7. CDR3 in amino acids: CATSKGGARNEQFF. DNA of the CDR3: TGTGCCACCAGCAAAGGGGGCGCACGGAATGAGCAGTTCTTC.